The 32 T cell receptor beta chains below come from one sample, sequenced in a study of technical replicates of blood from several donors. The assay was immunoSEQ multiplex PCR, and TCRdb's table has in-frame clones only and misses some. Here the sample spans under 65,000 clones, 75% to 90% being singletons. The sequenced sample was PBMCs. All receptors derive from a human donor in good health. Some clones in this sample may be carry-over from other donors' samples.

The chain employs TRBV15 and TRBJ2-5; 14 bases fit TRBD2. The CDR3 extends over 17 amino acids. V shed 3 bases and J 1 base; nucleotides not matched to a gene: 4. Germline loops: CDR1 LNHNV, CDR2 YYDKDF (reference sequence). CDR3 residues: CATSSGGTSGSQETQYF. The DNA of the CDR3 is TGTGCCACCAGCAGTGGCGGGACTAGCGGGAGCCAAGAGACCCAGTACTTC. The full variable domain, its missing parts supplied by reference TRBV15 and TRBJ2-5, is DAMVIQNPRYQVTQFGKPVTLSCSQTLNHNVMYWYQQKSSQAPKLLFHYYDKDFNNEADTPDNFQSRRPNTSFCFLDIRSPGLGDTAMYLCATSSGGTSGSQETQYFGPGTRLLVL.

J is TRBJ2-3 and V is TRBV27; TRBD1 is a possible D gene (6 bases). Germline V gene lookup returns CDR1 MNHEY and CDR2 SMNVEV (reference sequence). Trimming removed 5 bases at V and 10 bases at J, with 16 bases between. CDR3 length: 13 residues. The CDR3, as DNA: TGTGCCAGCAGTGTTAAAGGGGGTTTCGCGCAGTATTTT. Amino acids: CASSVKGGFAQYF.

Comment on this clone: No conserved phenylalanine or tryptophan is present at the end of the CDR3, so a read error is the likely explanation. This chain uses TRBV6-1 with TRBJ1-2; tentatively, D is TRBD1 (5 bases). CDR1 is MNHNS, CDR2 SASEGT, per germline. V was shortened by 3 bases and J by 8 bases, with 19 bases between the two germline ends. This CDR3 has 15 amino acids. CDR3 coding DNA: TGTGCCAGCAGTGAGCGGGTGGGGGATGCTGGGGGCTACACCTCC. Protein: CASSERVGDAGGYTS.

V is TRBV9 and J is TRBJ1-1; D may be TRBD1 (6 bases). The CDR3 runs to 13 residues. Germline CDR1 reads SGDLS; CDR2 reads YYNGEE. The V end lost 0 bases, the J end lost 8 bases, and 11 bases lay between the germline ends. DNA of the CDR3: TGTGCCAGCAGCGTAGAGGGACAAGGGGAAGCTTTCTTT. Protein sequence: CASSVEGQGEAFF.

This chain connects TRBV4-1 to TRBJ2-3, with 13 nucleotides matching TRBD2. J gave up 2 bases and V 4 bases, and 3 bases lay outside the gene matches. Germline V gene sequence: CDR1 MGHRA, CDR2 YSYEKL. The CDR3 spans 16 residues. CDR3 nucleotides: TGCGCCAGCAGCCTAGGGACTAGCGGGGTCACAGATACGCAGTATTTT. Translating it yields CASSLGTSGVTDTQYF.

V and J are TRBV7-9 and TRBJ1-5, with D hard to call. V was trimmed by 3 bases and J by 4 bases, leaving 4 bases between them. Germline CDR1 is SEHNR and CDR2 is FQNEAQ (reference sequence). This CDR3 region has 12 residues. CDR3 sequence (DNA): TGTGCCAGCAGCTTGACAAATCAGCCCCAGCATTTT. Its protein product is CASSLTNQPQHF. Drawing the rest from reference TRBV7-9 and TRBJ1-5, the complete variable domain is DTGVSQNPRHKITKRGQNVTFRCDPISEHNRLYWYRQTLGQGPEFLTYFQNEAQLEKSRLLSDRFSAERPKGSFSTLEIQRTEQGDSAMYLCASSLTNQPQHFGDGTRLSIL.

The V call is TRBV6-5, the J call TRBJ2-4; D is possibly TRBD2 (5 bases). V was clipped by 5 bases and J by 0 bases, with 11 bases between them. The germline V gene has CDR1 MNHEY and CDR2 SVGAGI. The CDR3 extends over 15 amino acids. The CDR3 loop is CASSPRGLAKNIQYF. The CDR3, as DNA: TGTGCCAGCAGTCCTCGAGGGCTAGCCAAAAACATTCAGTACTTC.

The rearrangement joins TRBV7-2 to TRBJ2-3, with 8 positions matching TRBD2. This CDR3 is built from 19 residues. The junction had 16 bases not matched to a gene; V was cut back by 2 bases and J by 3 bases. Germline V gene sequence: CDR1 SGHTA, CDR2 FQGNSA. The CDR3 is CASSLTLAGGPTLTDTQYF. Here the CDR3 DNA reads TGTGCCAGCAGCTTAACGCTAGCGGGTGGCCCAACATTGACAGATACGCAGTATTTT. Drawing the rest from reference TRBV7-2 and TRBJ2-3, the complete variable domain is GAGVSQSPSNKVTEKGKDVELRCDPISGHTALYWYRQSLGQGLEFLIYFQGNSAPDKSGLPSDRFSAERTGGSVSTLTIQRTQQEDSAVYLCASSLTLAGGPTLTDTQYFGPGTRLTVL.

V and J are TRBV5-4 and TRBJ2-5, with unresolved D. Germline CDR1 and CDR2: SGHNT and YYREEE (reference sequence). This CDR3 region has 13 residues. Trimming left V 1 base short and J 5 bases short, with 9 bases between. CDR3 nucleotides: TGTGCCAGCAGCTTGTTTAGCTCGGAGACCCAGTACTTC. It translates to CASSLFSSETQYF.

The gene calls are TRBV18 and TRBJ2-7, with 8 positions matching TRBD1. Germline CDR1 and CDR2: KGHSH and LQKENI. The V segment lost 2 bases and the J segment 5 bases; nucleotides outside the gene matches: 5. This CDR3 has 14 amino acids. CDR3 nucleotides: TGTGCCAGCTCACCATCCAGGGGGCAGGACGAGCAGTACTTC. Translating it yields CASSPSRGQDEQYF.

The V gene is TRBV5-1, the J gene TRBJ2-5; 9 bases match TRBD1. V lost 4 bases to trimming and J lost 5 bases; unmatched junction nucleotides: 6. The CDR3 runs to 14 residues. Germline loops: CDR1 SGHRS, CDR2 YFSETQ. The CDR3 region is CASSRQGEYETQYF. Here the CDR3 DNA reads TGCGCCAGCAGCAGACAGGGGGAATATGAGACCCAGTACTTC.

V usage is TRBV7-6 and J usage is TRBJ1-5; 7 nucleotides line up with TRBD1. CDR3 length equals 15 residues. V lost 5 bases, J lost 0 bases, and 4 bases stayed unmatched. CDR1 is SGHVS and CDR2 is FNYEAQ in the germline V gene. In DNA, the CDR3 is TGTGCCAGCAGCCAGGGGGGCTATAGCAATCAGCCCCAGCATTTT. This gives the protein CASSQGGYSNQPQHF.

V usage is TRBV7-2 and J usage is TRBJ2-5, with TRBD2 identical over 11 bases. J was trimmed by 2 bases and V by 5 bases; bases with no gene match: 16. Germline V gene data show CDR1 as SGHTA and CDR2 as FQGNSA. The CDR3 runs 19 residues. This CDR3 reads CASSRRPGTSGWGQETQYF. CDR3 DNA: TGTGCCAGCAGCAGGCGTCCCGGGACTAGCGGATGGGGGCAAGAGACCCAGTACTTC. The variable domain in full, completed from reference TRBV7-2 and TRBJ2-5, reads GAGVSQSPSNKVTEKGKDVELRCDPISGHTALYWYRQSLGQGLEFLIYFQGNSAPDKSGLPSDRFSAERTGGSVSTLTIQRTQQEDSAVYLCASSRRPGTSGWGQETQYFGPGTRLLVL.

The chain carries TRBV19 and TRBJ1-1, with D perhaps TRBD1 (6 bases). Germline V gene lookup returns CDR1 LNHDA and CDR2 SQIVND (reference sequence). Trimming took 9 bases from V and 0 from J, leaving 11 bases between them. The CDR3 is 13 residues long. The CDR3 DNA reads as TGTGCCAGCAGGGGCAGGGTGAACACTGAAGCTTTCTTT. Protein: CASRGRVNTEAFF.

The chain has TRBV5-5 and TRBJ2-7; 13 bases match TRBD2. This CDR3 is 15 amino acids long. Germline CDR1 and CDR2: SGHKS and YYEKEE (reference sequence). The junction had 4 bases not matched to a gene; V was cut back by 3 bases and J by 4 bases. CDR3 residues: CASSSGLAGLYEQYF. In DNA form, the CDR3 reads TGTGCCAGCAGCTCGGGACTAGCGGGGTTGTACGAGCAGTACTTC.

This chain links TRBV5-4 with TRBJ1-4; D not resolved. This CDR3 has 15 residues. Germline V gene data show CDR1 as SGHNT and CDR2 as YYREEE (reference sequence). With 1 base removed from V and 2 bases from J, the gap between germline ends came to 9 bases. In nucleotides, the CDR3 is TGTGCCAGCAGCTTGATCGGGTTGACTAATGAAAAACTGTTTTTT. Translated: CASSLIGLTNEKLFF.

CDR3 loop: CASSYLSSYEQYF. The CDR3 bases are TGTGCCAGCAGTTACCTGTCCTCCTACGAGCAGTACTTC. This rearrangement joins TRBV6-6 to TRBJ2-7; D unresolved. The CDR3 is made up of 13 amino acids. Germline CDR1 is MNHNY and CDR2 is SVGAGI (reference sequence). The V end lost 2 bases, the J end lost 0 bases, and 5 bases lay between the germline ends.

The sample holds one count of this clone. This chain links TRBV7-8 with TRBJ2-1, with a possible D match to TRBD1 (6 bases). Germline-derived CDR1 and CDR2 are SGHVS and FQNEAQ. CDR3 length equals 15 residues. Trimming took off 0 bases at V and 10 bases at J, with 16 bases between the two ends. This chain's CDR3 is CASSLAGARMEEQFF. CDR3 bases: TGTGCCAGCAGCTTAGCGGGGGCCAGAATGGAAGAGCAGTTCTTC.

The CDR3: CASSQDGGTTDTQYF. The CDR3 DNA reads TGTGCCAGCAGCCAAGATGGAGGGACCACAGATACGCAGTATTTT. This chain connects TRBV4-2 to TRBJ2-3; tentative D call: TRBD2 (6 bases). The CDR3 is 15 residues long. Germline V gene data show CDR1 as LGHNA and CDR2 as YNFKEQ. V was cut by 0 bases and J by 2 bases, with 9 bases left in between.

The gene calls are TRBV6-1 and TRBJ2-3, with D possibly TRBD1 on 6 matching bases. Germline V gene data show CDR1 as MNHNS and CDR2 as SASEGT. The ends were cut back, 7 bases at V and 0 bases at J, with 14 bases in the middle. The CDR3 length is 15 residues. DNA of the CDR3: TGTGCCAGCACTGGACAGACTACTAGCACAGATACGCAGTATTTT. It translates to CASTGQTTSTDTQYF.

This clone was seen only once. The rearrangement uses TRBV7-8 and TRBJ2-1, with D tentatively TRBD1 (6 bases). The V gene lost 2 bases and the J gene lost 5 bases, with 16 bases spanning the gap. This CDR3 is built from 16 residues. Looked up from germline, CDR1 is SGHVS and CDR2 is FQNEAQ. CDR3: CASSLLGQRPHNEQFF. In DNA, the CDR3 is TGTGCCAGCAGCTTACTCGGACAGAGACCACACAATGAGCAGTTCTTC.

This chain links TRBV2 with TRBJ1-1; TRBD1 aligns across 9 bases. V was clipped by 0 bases and J by 4 bases; unmatched bases: 3. The germline CDR1 and CDR2 sequences are SNHLY and FYNNEI. This CDR3 spans 15 amino acids. In DNA, the CDR3 is TGTGCCAGCAGTGAAGCTACAGGGGGCGGCACTGAAGCTTTCTTT. It yields the protein CASSEATGGGTEAFF.

This sequence joins TRBV30 and TRBJ2-7; weak D call: TRBD1 (7 bases). CDR3 length: 12 amino acids. Germline V gives CDR1 GTSNPN, CDR2 SVGIG (reference sequence). Here the CDR3 reads CAGGRGSYEQYF. CDR3 coding DNA: TGTGCGGGGGGCAGGGGGTCCTACGAGCAGTACTTC.

This chain connects TRBV6-5 to TRBJ2-7, with D perhaps TRBD2 (5 bases). V was cut by 0 bases and J by 2 bases, with 8 bases left in between. The CDR3 is 14 residues long. Germline lookup yields CDR1 MNHEY and CDR2 SVGAGI. CDR3 sequence: CASSYSTGTYEQYF. The CDR3 nucleotides are TGTGCCAGCAGTTACTCGACGGGAACCTACGAGCAGTACTTC.

V gene TRBV7-9 combines with J gene TRBJ2-3; 7 bases are shared with TRBD2. The CDR3 sequence is 13 residues long. The germline V gene has CDR1 SEHNR and CDR2 FQNEAQ (reference sequence). V shed 5 bases, J shed 4 bases, and the junction held 3 bases outside the gene matches. The chain's CDR3 is CASSHGLADTQYF. The CDR3 DNA reads as TGTGCCAGCAGCCACGGACTAGCAGATACGCAGTATTTT.

The gene calls are TRBV30 and TRBJ2-1; 9 bases are a match to TRBD2. Germline values: CDR1 GTSNPN, CDR2 SVGIG (reference sequence). J gave up 9 bases and V 0 bases, and 9 bases lay outside the gene matches. This CDR3 region has 15 residues. In nucleotides, the CDR3 is TGTGCCTGGAGTGTAAAAGCGGGAGGCCTTGCTGAGCAGTTCTTC. Amino acids: CAWSVKAGGLAEQFF.

This clone was counted a single time. This chain uses TRBV14 with TRBJ1-2, with D tentatively TRBD1 (5 bases). CDR1 and CDR2 (germline): SGHDN, FVKESK. This CDR3 spans 14 amino acids. Trimming shortened V by 4 bases and J by 8 bases, and 17 bases separated the two germline ends. This CDR3 is CASSPGTGRQGYTF. The CDR3 DNA reads as TGTGCCAGCAGCCCCGGAACAGGCCGGCAGGGCTACACCTTC. The entire variable domain, with the rest obtained from reference TRBV14 and TRBJ1-2, is as follows: EAGVTQFPSHSVIEKGQTVTLRCDPISGHDNLYWYRRVMGKEIKFLLHFVKESKQDESGMPNNRFLAERTGGTYSTLKVQPAELEDSGVYFCASSPGTGRQGYTFGSGTRLTVV.

V usage is TRBV5-8 and J usage is TRBJ1-2; D is possibly TRBD1 (5 bases). V was clipped by 8 bases and J by 4 bases, with 15 bases between them. Per germline, CDR1 SGHTS and CDR2 YDEGEE. The CDR3 has 13 amino acids. The CDR3 sequence: CARGGWKSYGYTF. The CDR3 bases are TGTGCCAGGGGGGGATGGAAGAGCTATGGCTACACCTTC.

The chain carries TRBV25-1 and TRBJ1-1; 8 bases agree with TRBD1. Germline V CDR1 and CDR2: MGHDK, SYGVNS. V trimming: 4 bases; J trimming: 4 bases; junction bases outside the gene matches: 2. The CDR3 extends over 13 amino acids. CDR3 amino acids: CASSVTGGTEAFF. The CDR3 region has the DNA TGTGCCAGCAGTGTAACAGGGGGCACTGAAGCTTTCTTT.

The chain is built from TRBV4-2 and TRBJ2-2; 8 bases line up with TRBD2. CDR1 and CDR2 from the germline V gene are LGHNA and YNFKEQ. This CDR3 contains 18 residues. Trimming at V came to 3 bases and at J to 7 bases, leaving 16 bases not matched to a gene. The CDR3 sequence is CASSQSTIREGRGGELFF. CDR3 bases: TGTGCCAGCAGCCAGAGCACTATACGGGAGGGCCGGGGCGGGGAGCTGTTTTTT.

The chain recombines TRBV4-3 with TRBJ1-2; the D gene is possibly TRBD1 (6 bases). V lost 0 bases and J lost 10, with 21 bases in between. There are 16 residues in the CDR3. CDR1 is LGHNA and CDR2 is YSLEER in the germline V gene. CDR3 nucleotides: TGCGCCAGCAGCCAAGAAATAGGTCCGGCAGGGGCATACTACACCTTC. Residues: CASSQEIGPAGAYYTF.

This clone has just a few counts. The chain combines TRBV18 with TRBJ2-3; no clear D gene. Trimming cost V 3 bases and J 2 bases, with 3 bases left between them. The germline CDR1 and CDR2 sequences are KGHSH and LQKENI. The CDR3 sequence is 12 residues long. This CDR3 reads CASSPATDTQYF. The CDR3 coding sequence is TGTGCCAGCTCACCGGCCACAGATACGCAGTATTTT.